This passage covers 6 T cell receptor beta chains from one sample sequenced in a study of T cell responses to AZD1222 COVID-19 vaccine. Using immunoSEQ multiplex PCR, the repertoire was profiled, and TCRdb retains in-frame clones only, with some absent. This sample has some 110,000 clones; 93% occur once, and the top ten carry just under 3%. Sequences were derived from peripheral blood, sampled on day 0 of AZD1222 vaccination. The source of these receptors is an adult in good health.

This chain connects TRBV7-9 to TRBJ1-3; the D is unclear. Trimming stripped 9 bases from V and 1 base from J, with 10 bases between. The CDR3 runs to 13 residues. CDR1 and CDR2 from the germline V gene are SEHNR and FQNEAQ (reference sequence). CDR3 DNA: TGTGCCAGTGAATGGGGTTCTGGAAACACCATATATTTT. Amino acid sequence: CASEWGSGNTIYF.

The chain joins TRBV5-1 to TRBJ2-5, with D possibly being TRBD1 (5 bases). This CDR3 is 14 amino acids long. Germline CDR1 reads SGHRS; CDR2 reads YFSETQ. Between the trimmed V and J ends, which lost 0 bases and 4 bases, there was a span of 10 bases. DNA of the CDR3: TGCGCCAGCAGCTTGGAAGGCCAGGGAGAGACCCAGTACTTC. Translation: CASSLEGQGETQYF. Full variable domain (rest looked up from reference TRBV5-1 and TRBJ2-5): KAGVTQTPRYLIKTRGQQVTLSCSPISGHRSVSWYQQTPGQGLQFLFEYFSETQRNKGNFPGRFSGRQFSNSRSEMNVSTLELGDSALYLCASSLEGQGETQYFGPGTRLLVL.

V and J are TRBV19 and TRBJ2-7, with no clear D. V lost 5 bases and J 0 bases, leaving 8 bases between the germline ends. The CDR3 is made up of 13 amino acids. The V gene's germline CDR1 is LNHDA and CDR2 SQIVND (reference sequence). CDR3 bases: TGTGCCAGTAGTCTACAGAGCTCCTACGAGCAGTACTTC. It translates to CASSLQSSYEQYF.

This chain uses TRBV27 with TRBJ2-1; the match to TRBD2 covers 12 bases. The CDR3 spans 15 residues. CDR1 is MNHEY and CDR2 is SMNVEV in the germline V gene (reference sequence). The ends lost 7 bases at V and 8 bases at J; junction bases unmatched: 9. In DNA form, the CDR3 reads TGTGCCAGCACAATAATGACTAGCGGGAGCTATGAGCAGTTCTTC. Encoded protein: CASTIMTSGSYEQFF.

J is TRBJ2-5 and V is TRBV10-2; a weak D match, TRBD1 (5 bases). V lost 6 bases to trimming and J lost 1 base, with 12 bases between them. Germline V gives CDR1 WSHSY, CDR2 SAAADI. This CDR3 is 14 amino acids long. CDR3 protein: CASSRQIFQETQYF. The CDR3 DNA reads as TGCGCCAGCAGCCGACAGATATTCCAAGAGACCCAGTACTTC.

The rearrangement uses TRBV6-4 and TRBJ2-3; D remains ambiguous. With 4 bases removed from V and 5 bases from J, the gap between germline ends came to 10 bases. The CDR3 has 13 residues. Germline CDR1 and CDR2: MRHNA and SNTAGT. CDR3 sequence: CASSGSGEDTQYF. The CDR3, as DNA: TGTGCCAGCAGTGGATCAGGAGAAGATACGCAGTATTTT.